The 6 T cell receptor beta chains below were found in one sample sequenced in a study of blood T cell repertoires in COVID-19. Method: immunoSEQ multiplex PCR; TCRdb's copy keeps in-frame clones and lacks some. The sample holds just over 150,000 clones, around nine tenths seen once. The sequenced sample consisted of peripheral blood. Every receptor here comes from a woman aged 65 to 85 with acute or convalescent COVID-19.

The chain couples TRBV28 to TRBJ1-1, with D perhaps TRBD1 (6 bases). V lost 8 bases and J 1 base, leaving 14 bases between the germline ends. The CDR3 covers 14 residues. Germline CDR1 reads MDHEN; CDR2 reads SYDVKM. For the CDR3, the DNA is TGTGCCAGCCTATCCGCAGGGGCGAACACTGAAGCTTTCTTT. Amino acids: CASLSAGANTEAFF.

The rearrangement joins TRBV18 to TRBJ2-7; 8 nucleotides align to TRBD1. CDR1 and CDR2 (germline): KGHSH, LQKENI. The J segment lost 3 bases and the V segment lost 5 bases, leaving 9 bases of the junction unmatched. CDR3 length equals 15 residues. The CDR3 protein is CASSVGQGQNYEQYF. The CDR3 coding sequence is TGTGCCAGCTCAGTTGGACAGGGTCAAAACTACGAGCAGTACTTC.

This chain uses TRBV4-1 with TRBJ1-6, with 8 bases that match TRBD1. The germline V gene encodes CDR1 MGHRA and CDR2 YSYEKL. After removal of 0 bases from V and 7 bases from J, the junction contained 5 bases not matched to a gene. CDR3 size: 16 residues. The DNA of the CDR3 is TGCGCCAGCAGCCAAGATAAGGGACAGGCCAATTCACCCCTCCACTTT. Its translation: CASSQDKGQANSPLHF.

The CDR3 is CASSQDRLAPGWQYF. In DNA, the CDR3 is TGCGCCAGCAGCCAAGATAGACTAGCGCCCGGCTGGCAGTATTTT. The chain links TRBV4-3 to TRBJ2-3; 8 bases fit TRBD2. The CDR3 covers 15 residues. The germline CDR1 and CDR2 sequences are LGHNA and YSLEER. V trimming: 0 bases; J trimming: 11 bases; junction bases outside the gene matches: 10.

The rearrangement joins TRBV28 to TRBJ1-4, with D hard to call. Per germline, CDR1 MDHEN and CDR2 SYDVKM. V dropped 4 bases and J dropped 10 bases, with 7 bases sitting between them. CDR3 length: 11 residues. CDR3 amino acids: CASSSSLKLFF. As DNA, the CDR3 is TGTGCCAGCAGTTCGTCCTTAAAACTGTTTTTT.

This clone was detected only once. The chain combines TRBV6-5 with TRBJ1-5; D is perhaps TRBD1 (6 bases). The CDR3 totals 15 residues. Between the trimmed V and J ends, which lost 6 bases and 1 base, there was a span of 13 bases. Germline CDR1 MNHEY, CDR2 SVGAGI. This chain's CDR3 is CASRTGSGSNQPQHF. For the CDR3, the DNA is TGTGCCAGCAGAACAGGGAGTGGGAGCAATCAGCCCCAGCATTTT.